Listed below are T cell receptor beta chains from one sample, sequenced in a study of T cell responses to AZD1222 COVID-19 vaccine. TCRdb keeps only in-frame clones here, not all; method: immunoSEQ multiplex PCR. The sample has some 64,000 clones, just over 90% seen once. The sample here was peripheral blood, taken 28 days after the second dose of the MenACWY control vaccine. The receptors were gathered from an adult who received the MenACWY meningococcal vaccine as a control. CDR3s include the opening cysteine and the closing phenylalanine or tryptophan. D genes are given only for firm matches. Clone sizes are given selectively: once, few, many, or a class where the clone is expanded.

d_call	clone_size	v_call	j_call	cdr3_aa	cdr3_nt
TRBD1	.	TRBV7-9	TRBJ1-6	CASSFGQGDSPLHF	TGTGCCAGCAGCTTCGGACAGGGAGACTCACCCCTCCACTTT
TRBD2	.	TRBV24-1	TRBJ2-1	CATSLAGGRYNEQFF	TGTGCCACCAGTTTAGCGGGAGGACGCTACAATGAGCAGTTCTTC
TRBD1	.	TRBV5-1	TRBJ2-1	CASSPLTGGVEQFF	TGCGCCAGCAGCCCTTTGACAGGGGGTGTGGAGCAGTTCTTC
TRBD2	.	TRBV4-3	TRBJ2-1	CASSQGMTGLAGGSYNEQFF	TGCGCCAGCAGCCAAGGGATGACGGGACTAGCGGGAGGATCCTACAATGAGCAGTTCTTC
.	once	TRBV7-2	TRBJ1-6	CASSFTSSPLHF	TGTGCCAGCAGCTTTACATCTTCACCCCTCCACTTT
.	.	TRBV18	TRBJ1-1	CASSPPFPQGRQNTEAFF	TGTGCCAGCTCACCACCGTTTCCCCAAGGACGGCAGAACACTGAAGCTTTCTTT
TRBD1	few	TRBV3-1/TRBV3-2	TRBJ1-1	CASSQDIGGQGRRNTEAFF	TGTGCCAGCAGCCAAGATATAGGGGGACAGGGGAGGAGGAACACTGAAGCTTTCTTT
TRBD1	.	TRBV5-1	TRBJ1-6	CASSLSTGENSPLHF	TGCGCCAGCAGCTTGTCCACAGGGGAGAATTCACCCCTCCACTTT
.	.	TRBV15	TRBJ1-2	CATSRSREAYGYTF	TGTGCCACCAGCAGATCCAGGGAGGCCTATGGCTACACCTTC
.	.	TRBV5-4	TRBJ2-7	CASSRDFSYEQYF	TGTGCCAGCAGCCGGGACTTCTCCTACGAGCAGTACTTC
.	few	TRBV7-6	TRBJ2-7	CASSLGGGYEQYF	TGTGCCAGCAGCTTAGGTGGGGGTTACGAGCAGTACTTC
.	.	TRBV5-6	TRBJ1-2	CASSFGRRSGYTF	TGTGCCAGCAGCTTTGGCAGGCGTAGCGGCTACACCTTC